Sequencing of this T cell receptor (beta chain) was carried out in a study of T cells in narcolepsy. About the study: Enrolled donors included narcolepsy type 1 or type 2 patients and healthy controls. Study conclusions and caveats: Reportedly, autoreactive clonotypes were serially detected in patients' blood but not controls'. Some memory CD4+ repertoires had no autoreactive clone sequences. Autoreactive HCRT-specific and TRIB2-specific clonotypes were marked in same-patient CSF-versus-blood CD4+ comparisons.

Notes on this clone: Antigen: not known.

Clones were read by immunoSEQ multiplex PCR, and TCRdb kept only the in-frame ones, dropping some. The sample lists some 17,000 clones, under 90% occurring once. The CDR3 length is 18 residues. Trimming removed 3 bases at V and 4 bases at J, with 22 bases between. From germline, CDR1 is MNHEY and CDR2 SMNVEV (reference sequence). The sequenced sample was memory (CD45RA-) CD4+ T cells from blood. The chain employs TRBV27 and TRBJ2-4; either TRBD1 or TRBD2 may supply D (6 bases each). This TCR was sampled from a human donor in good health. CDR3 in amino acids: CASSLRGHQGAPKNIQYF. DNA for the CDR3: TGTGCCAGCAGTTTGCGGGGACACCAAGGAGCCCCTAAAAACATTCAGTACTTC.